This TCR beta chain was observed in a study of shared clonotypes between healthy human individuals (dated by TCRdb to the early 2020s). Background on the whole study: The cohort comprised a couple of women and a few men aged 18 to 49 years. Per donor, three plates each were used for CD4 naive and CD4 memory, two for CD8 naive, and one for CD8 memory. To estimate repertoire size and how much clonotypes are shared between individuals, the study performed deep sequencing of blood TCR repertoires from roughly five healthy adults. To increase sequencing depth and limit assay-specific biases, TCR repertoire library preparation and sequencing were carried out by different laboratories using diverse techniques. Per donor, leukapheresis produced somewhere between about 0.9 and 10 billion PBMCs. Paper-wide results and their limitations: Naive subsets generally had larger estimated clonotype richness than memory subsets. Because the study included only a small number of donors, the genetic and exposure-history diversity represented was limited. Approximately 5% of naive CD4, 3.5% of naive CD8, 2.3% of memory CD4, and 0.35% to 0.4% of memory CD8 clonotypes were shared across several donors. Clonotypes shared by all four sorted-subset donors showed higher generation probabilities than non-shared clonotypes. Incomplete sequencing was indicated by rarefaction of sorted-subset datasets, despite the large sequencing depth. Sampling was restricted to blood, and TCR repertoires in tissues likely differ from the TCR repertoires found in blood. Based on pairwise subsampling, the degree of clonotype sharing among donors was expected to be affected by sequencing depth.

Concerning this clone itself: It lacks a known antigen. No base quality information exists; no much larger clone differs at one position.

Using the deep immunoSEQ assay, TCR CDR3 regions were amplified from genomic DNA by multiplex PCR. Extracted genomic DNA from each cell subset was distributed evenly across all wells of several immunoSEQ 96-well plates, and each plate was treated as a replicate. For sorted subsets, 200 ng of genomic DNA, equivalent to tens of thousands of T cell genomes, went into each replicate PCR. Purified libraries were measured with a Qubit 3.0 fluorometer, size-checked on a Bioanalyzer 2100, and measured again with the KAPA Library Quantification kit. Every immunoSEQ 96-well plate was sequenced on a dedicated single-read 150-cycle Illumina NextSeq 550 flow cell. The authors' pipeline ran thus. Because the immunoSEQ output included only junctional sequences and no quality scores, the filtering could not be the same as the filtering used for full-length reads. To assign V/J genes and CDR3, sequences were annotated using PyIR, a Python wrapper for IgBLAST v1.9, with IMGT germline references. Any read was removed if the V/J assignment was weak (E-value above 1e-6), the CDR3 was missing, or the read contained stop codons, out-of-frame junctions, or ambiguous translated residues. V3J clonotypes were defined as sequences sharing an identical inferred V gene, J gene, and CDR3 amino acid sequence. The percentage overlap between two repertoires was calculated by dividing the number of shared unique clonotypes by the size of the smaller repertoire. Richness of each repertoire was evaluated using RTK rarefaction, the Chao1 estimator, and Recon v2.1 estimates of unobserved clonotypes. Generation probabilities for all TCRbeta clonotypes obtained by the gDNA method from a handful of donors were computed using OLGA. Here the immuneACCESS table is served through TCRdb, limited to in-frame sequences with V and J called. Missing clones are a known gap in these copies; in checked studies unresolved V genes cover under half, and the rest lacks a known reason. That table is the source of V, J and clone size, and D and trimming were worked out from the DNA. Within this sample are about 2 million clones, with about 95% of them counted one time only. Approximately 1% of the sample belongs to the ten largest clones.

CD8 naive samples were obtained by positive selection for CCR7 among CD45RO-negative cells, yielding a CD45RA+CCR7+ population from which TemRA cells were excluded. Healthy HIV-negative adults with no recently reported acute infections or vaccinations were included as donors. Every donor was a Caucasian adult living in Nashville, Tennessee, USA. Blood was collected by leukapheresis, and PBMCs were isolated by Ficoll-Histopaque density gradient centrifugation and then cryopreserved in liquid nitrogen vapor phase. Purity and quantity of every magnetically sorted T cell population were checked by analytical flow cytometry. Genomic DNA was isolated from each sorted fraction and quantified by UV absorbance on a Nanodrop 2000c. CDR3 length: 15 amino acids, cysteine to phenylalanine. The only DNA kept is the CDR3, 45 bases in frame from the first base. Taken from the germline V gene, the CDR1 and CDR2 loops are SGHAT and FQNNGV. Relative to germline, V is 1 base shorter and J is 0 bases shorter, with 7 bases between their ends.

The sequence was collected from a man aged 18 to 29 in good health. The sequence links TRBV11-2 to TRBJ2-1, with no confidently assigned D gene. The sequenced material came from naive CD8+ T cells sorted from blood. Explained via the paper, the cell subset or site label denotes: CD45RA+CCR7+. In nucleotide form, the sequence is TGTGCCAGCAGCTTAGGTACCCCCTCCTACAATGAGCAGTTCTTC. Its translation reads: CASSLGTPSYNEQFF.